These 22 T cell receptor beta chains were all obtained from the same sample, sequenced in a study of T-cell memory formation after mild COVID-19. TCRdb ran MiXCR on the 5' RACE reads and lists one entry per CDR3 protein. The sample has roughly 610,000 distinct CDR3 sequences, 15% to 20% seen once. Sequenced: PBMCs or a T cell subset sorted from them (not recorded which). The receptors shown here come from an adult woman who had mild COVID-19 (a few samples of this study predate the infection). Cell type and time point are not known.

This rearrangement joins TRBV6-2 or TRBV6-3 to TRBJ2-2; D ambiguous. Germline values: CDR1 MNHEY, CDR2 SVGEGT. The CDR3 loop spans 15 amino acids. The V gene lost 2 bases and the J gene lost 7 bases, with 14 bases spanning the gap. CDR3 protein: CASSYTRSANGELFF. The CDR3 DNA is TGTGCCAGCAGTTACACACGGTCCGCAAACGGGGAGCTGTTTTTT.

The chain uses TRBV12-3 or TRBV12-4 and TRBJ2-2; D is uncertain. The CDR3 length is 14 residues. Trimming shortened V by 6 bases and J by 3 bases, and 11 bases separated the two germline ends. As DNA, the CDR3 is TGTGCCAGCAGCGCGACTTGGGACACCGGGGAGCTGTTTTTT. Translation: CASSATWDTGELFF.

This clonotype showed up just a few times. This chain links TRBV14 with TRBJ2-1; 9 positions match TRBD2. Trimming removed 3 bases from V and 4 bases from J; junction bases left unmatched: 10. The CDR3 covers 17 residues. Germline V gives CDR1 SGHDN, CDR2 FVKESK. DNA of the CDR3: TGTGCCAGCAGCCACCGGACCCTAGCGGGGACTTACAATGAGCAGTTCTTC. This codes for CASSHRTLAGTYNEQFF.

This CDR3 is CSDWGQEREDLPETYNEQFF. In nucleotides, the CDR3 is TGCAGCGATTGGGGTCAGGAGCGGGAGGACCTTCCGGAGACCTACAATGAGCAGTTCTTC. The gene calls are TRBV29-1 and TRBJ2-1; 9 bases match TRBD2. The CDR3 is made up of 20 amino acids. Losses at the gene ends were 7 bases for V and 2 bases for J; bases not matched to a gene: 24. Germline CDR1 is SQVTM and CDR2 is ANQGSEA.

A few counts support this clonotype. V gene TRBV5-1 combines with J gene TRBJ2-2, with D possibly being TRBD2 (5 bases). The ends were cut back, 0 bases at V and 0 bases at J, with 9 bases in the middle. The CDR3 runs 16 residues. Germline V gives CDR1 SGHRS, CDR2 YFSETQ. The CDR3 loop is CASSLAGGPNTGELFF. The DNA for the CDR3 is TGCGCCAGCAGCTTGGCCGGCGGGCCGAACACCGGGGAGCTGTTTTTT.

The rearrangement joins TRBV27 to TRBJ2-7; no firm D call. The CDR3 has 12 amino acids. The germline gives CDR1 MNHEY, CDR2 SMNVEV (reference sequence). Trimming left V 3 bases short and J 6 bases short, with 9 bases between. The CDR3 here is CASSFLGSEQYF. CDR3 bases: TGTGCCAGCAGTTTTTTGGGCAGCGAGCAGTACTTC.

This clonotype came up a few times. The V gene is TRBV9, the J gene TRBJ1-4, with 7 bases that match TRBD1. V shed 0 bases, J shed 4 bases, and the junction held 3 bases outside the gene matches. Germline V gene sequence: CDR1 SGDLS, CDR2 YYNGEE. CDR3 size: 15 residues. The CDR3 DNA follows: TGTGCCAGCAGCGTAGATGGGACAGATAATGAAAAACTGTTTTTT. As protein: CASSVDGTDNEKLFF.

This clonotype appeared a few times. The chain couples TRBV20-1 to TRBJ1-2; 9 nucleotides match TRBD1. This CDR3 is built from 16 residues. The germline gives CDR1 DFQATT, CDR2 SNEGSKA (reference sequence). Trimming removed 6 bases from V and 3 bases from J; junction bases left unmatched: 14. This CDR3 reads CSAKTGTGNGDYGYTF. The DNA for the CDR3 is TGCAGTGCAAAGACTGGGACAGGGAATGGGGACTATGGCTACACCTTC.

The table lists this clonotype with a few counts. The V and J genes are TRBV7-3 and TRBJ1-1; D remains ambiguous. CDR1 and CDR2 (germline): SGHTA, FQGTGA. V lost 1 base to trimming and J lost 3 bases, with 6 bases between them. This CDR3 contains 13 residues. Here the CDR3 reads CASSLNGHTEAFF. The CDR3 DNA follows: TGTGCCAGCAGCTTAAACGGGCACACTGAAGCTTTCTTT.

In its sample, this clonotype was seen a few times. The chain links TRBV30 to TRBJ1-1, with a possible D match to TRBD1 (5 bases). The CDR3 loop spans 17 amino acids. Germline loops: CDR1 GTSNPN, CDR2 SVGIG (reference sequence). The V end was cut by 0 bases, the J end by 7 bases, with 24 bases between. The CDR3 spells CAWSVFHIMGEFGEAFF. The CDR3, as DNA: TGTGCCTGGAGTGTATTCCATATCATGGGGGAATTCGGTGAAGCTTTCTTT.

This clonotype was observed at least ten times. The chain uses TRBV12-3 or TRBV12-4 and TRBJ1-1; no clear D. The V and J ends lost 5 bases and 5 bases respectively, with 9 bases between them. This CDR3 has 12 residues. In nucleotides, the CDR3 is TGTGCCAGCAGTCTCGGCCGAACTGAAGCTTTCTTT. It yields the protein CASSLGRTEAFF.

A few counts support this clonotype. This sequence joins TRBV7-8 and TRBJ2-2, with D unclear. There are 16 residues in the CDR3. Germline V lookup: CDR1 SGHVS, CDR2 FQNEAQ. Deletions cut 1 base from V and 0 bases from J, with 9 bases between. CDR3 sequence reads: CASSLVGQTNTGELFF. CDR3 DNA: TGTGCCAGCAGCTTAGTTGGCCAGACGAACACCGGGGAGCTGTTTTTT.

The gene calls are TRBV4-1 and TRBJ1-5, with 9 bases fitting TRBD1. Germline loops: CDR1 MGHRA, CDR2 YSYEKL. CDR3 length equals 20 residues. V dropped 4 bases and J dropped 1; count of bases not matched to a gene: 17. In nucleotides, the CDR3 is TGCGCCAGCAGCCGCTTATTCCGGGGACAGGGTAATGCGAGCAATCAGCCCCAGCATTTT. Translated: CASSRLFRGQGNASNQPQHF.

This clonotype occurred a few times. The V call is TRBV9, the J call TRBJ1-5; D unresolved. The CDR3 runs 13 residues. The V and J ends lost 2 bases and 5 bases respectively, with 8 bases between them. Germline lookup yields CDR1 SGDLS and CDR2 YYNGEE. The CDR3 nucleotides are TGTGCCAGCAGCGTTAGCTTTCATCAGCCCCAGCATTTT. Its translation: CASSVSFHQPQHF. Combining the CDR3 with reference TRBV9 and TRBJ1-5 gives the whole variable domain DSGVTQTPKHLITATGQRVTLRCSPRSGDLSVYWYQQSLDQGLQFLIQYYNGEERAKGNILERFSAQQFPDLHSELNLSSLELGDSALYFCASSVSFHQPQHFGDGTRLSIL.

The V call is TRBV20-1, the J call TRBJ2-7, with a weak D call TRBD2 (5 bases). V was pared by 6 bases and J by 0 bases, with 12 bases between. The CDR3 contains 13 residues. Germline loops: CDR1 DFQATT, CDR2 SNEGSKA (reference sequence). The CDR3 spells CSAPGEGSYEQYF. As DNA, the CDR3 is TGCAGTGCCCCTGGTGAGGGCTCCTACGAGCAGTACTTC.

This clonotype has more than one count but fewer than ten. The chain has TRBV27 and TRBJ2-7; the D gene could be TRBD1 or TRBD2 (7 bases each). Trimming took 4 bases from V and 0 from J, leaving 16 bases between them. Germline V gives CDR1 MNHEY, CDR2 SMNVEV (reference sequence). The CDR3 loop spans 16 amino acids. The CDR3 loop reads CASSSPGGGYSYEQYF. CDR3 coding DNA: TGTGCCAGCAGTTCCCCAGGGGGGGGGTACTCCTACGAGCAGTACTTC.

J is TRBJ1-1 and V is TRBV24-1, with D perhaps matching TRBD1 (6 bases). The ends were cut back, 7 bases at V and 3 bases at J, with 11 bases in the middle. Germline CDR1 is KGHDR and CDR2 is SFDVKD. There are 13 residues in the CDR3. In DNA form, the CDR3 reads TGTGCCACCAGAGCAGGGGCGGACACTGAAGCTTTCTTT. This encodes CATRAGADTEAFF.

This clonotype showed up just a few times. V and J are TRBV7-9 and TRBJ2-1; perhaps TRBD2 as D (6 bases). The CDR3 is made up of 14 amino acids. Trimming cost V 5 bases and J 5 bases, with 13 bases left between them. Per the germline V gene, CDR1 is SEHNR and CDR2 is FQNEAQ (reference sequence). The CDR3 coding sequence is TGTGCCAGCAGCACACGGACGGGGGACAATGAGCAGTTCTTC. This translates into CASSTRTGDNEQFF.

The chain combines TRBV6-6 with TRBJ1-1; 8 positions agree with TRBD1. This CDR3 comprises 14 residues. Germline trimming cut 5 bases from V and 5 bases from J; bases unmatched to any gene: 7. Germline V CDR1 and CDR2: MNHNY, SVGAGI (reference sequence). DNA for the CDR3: TGTGCCAGCAGTACTACAGGGGGTTTGACTGAAGCTTTCTTT. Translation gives CASSTTGGLTEAFF.

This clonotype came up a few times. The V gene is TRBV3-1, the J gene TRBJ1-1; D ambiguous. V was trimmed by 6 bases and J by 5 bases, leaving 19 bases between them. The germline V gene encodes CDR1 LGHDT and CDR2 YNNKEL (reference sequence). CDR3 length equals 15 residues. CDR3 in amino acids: CASSRTGQPGTEAFF. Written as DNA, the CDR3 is TGTGCCAGCAGTCGAACGGGTCAGCCGGGGACTGAAGCTTTCTTT.

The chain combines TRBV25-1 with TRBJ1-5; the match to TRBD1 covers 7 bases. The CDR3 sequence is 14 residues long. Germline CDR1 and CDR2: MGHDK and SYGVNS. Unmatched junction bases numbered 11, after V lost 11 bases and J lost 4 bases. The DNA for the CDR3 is TGTGCCTTTCAAGACAGGGTGGAGAATCAGCCCCAGCATTTT. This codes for CAFQDRVENQPQHF.

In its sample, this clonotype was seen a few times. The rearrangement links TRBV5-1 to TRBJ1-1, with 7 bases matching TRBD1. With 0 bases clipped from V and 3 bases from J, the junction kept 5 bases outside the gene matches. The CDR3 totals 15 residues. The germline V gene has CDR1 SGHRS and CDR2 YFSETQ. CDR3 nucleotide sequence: TGCGCCAGCAGCTTGGTAGGCAGGGGGGACACTGAAGCTTTCTTT. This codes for CASSLVGRGDTEAFF.